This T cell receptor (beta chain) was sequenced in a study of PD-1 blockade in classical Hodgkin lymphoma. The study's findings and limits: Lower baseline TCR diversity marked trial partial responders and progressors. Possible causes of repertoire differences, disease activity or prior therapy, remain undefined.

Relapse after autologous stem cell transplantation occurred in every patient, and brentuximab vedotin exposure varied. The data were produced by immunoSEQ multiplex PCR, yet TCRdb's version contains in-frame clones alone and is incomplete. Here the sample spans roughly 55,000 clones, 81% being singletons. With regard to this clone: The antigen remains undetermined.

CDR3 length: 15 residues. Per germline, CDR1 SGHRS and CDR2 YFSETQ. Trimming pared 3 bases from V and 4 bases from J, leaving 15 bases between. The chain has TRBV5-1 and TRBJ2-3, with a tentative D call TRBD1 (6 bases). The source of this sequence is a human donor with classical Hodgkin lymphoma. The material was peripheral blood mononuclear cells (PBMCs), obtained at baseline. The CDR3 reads CASSSLLQGADTQYF. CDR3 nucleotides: TGCGCCAGCAGCTCCCTTCTACAGGGCGCAGATACGCAGTATTTT.